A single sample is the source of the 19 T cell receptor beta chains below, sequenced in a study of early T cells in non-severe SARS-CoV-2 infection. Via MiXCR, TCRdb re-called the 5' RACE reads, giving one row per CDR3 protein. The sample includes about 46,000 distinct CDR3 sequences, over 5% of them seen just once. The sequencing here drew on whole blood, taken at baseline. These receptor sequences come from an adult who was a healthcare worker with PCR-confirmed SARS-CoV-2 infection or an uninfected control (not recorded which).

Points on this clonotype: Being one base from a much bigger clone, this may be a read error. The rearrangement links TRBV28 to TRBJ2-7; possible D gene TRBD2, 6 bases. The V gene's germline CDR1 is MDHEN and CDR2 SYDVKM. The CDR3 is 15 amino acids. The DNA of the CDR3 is TGTGCCAGCACGGCGTCGGGACTCCTGACCTACGAGCAGAACTTC. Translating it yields CASTASGLLTYEQNF.

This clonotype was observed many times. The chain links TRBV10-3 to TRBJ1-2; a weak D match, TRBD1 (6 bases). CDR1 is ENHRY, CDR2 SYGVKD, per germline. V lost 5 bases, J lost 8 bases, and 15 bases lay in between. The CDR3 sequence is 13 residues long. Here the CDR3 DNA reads TGTGCCATCAGTACGGGACAACCGAGGGGCTACACCTTC. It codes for CAISTGQPRGYTF.

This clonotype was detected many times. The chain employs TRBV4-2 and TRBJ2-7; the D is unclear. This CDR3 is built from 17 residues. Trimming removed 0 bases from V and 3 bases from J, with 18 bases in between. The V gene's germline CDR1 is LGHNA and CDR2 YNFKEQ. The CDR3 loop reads CASSQDPRALNLYEQYF. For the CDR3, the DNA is TGTGCCAGCAGCCAAGACCCGAGAGCGCTCAACCTCTACGAGCAGTACTTC.

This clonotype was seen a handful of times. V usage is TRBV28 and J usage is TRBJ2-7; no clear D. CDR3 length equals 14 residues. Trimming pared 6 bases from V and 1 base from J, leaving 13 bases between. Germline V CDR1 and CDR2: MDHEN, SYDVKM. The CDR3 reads CASSLIGLSYEQYF. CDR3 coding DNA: TGTGCCAGCAGCTTGATAGGGCTTTCCTACGAGCAGTACTTC.

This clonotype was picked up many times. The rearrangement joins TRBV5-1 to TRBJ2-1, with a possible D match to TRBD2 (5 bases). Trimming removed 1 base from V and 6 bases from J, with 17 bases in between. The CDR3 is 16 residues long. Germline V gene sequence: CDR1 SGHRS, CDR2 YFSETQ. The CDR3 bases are TGCGCCAGCAGCTTGAGTTTAGCGTACGGTTCCAATGAGCAGTTCTTC. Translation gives CASSLSLAYGSNEQFF.

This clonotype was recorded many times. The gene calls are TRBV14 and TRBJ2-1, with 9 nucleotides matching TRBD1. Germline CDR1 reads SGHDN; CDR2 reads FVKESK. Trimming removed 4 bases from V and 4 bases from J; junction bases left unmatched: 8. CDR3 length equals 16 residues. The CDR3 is CASSPRGDRVYNEQFF. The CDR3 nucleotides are TGTGCCAGCAGCCCGAGAGGGGACAGGGTTTACAATGAGCAGTTCTTC. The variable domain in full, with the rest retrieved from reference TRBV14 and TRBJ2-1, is EAGVTQFPSHSVIEKGQTVTLRCDPISGHDNLYWYRRVMGKEIKFLLHFVKESKQDESGMPNNRFLAERTGGTYSTLKVQPAELEDSGVYFCASSPRGDRVYNEQFFGPGTRLTVL.

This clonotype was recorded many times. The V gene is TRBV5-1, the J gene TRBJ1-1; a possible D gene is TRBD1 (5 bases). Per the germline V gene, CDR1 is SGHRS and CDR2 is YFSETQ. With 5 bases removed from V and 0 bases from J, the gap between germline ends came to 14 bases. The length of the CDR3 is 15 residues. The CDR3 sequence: CASRRQISLNTEAFF. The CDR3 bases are TGCGCCAGCAGACGACAGATTTCTCTGAACACTGAAGCTTTCTTT.

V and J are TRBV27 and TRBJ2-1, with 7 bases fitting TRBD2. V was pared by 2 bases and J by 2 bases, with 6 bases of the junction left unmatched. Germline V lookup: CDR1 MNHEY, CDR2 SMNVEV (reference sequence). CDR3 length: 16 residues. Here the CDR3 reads CASSLASGDAYNEQFF. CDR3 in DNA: TGTGCCAGCAGTTTAGCCAGCGGGGACGCCTACAATGAGCAGTTCTTC.

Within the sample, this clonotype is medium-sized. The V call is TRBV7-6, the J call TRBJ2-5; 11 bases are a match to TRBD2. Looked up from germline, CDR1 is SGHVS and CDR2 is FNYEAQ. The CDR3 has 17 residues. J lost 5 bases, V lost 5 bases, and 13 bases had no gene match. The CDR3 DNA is TGTGCCAGCAGCCTTAGTGTAGCGGGAGGGCCGGAGGAGACCCAGTACTTC. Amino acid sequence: CASSLSVAGGPEETQYF.

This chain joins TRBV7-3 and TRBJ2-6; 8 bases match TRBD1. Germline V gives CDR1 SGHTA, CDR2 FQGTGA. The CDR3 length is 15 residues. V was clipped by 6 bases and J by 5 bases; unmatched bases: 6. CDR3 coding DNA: TGTGCCAGCAGACCGGACAGGGAATGGGCCAACGTCCTGACTTTC. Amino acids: CASRPDREWANVLTF.

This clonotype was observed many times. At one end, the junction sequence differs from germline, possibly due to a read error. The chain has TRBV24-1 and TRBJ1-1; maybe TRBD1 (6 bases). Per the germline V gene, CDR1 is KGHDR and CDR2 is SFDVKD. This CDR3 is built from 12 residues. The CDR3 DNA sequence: TGTGCCACCGGCGCAGGGGAGGGTGAAGTTTTCTTT. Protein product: CATGAGEGEVFF.

CDR3 residues: CASSVEQREGEQYF. The DNA of the CDR3 is TGTGCCAGCAGCGTAGAACAGCGGGAAGGCGAGCAGTACTTC. This chain links TRBV9 with TRBJ2-7; 7 bases match TRBD2. The germline gives CDR1 SGDLS, CDR2 YYNGEE. CDR3 length: 14 amino acids. V was pared by 0 bases and J by 6 bases, with 6 bases of the junction left unmatched. Variable domain in full (rest from reference TRBV9 and TRBJ2-7): DSGVTQTPKHLITATGQRVTLRCSPRSGDLSVYWYQQSLDQGLQFLIQYYNGEERAKGNILERFSAQQFPDLHSELNLSSLELGDSALYFCASSVEQREGEQYFGPGTRLTVT.

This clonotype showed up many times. This CDR3 is CASSEIGTPGNEQFF. The CDR3 nucleotides are TGTGCCAGCAGTGAAATCGGGACTCCTGGCAATGAGCAGTTCTTC. This chain links TRBV6-1 with TRBJ2-1; possibly TRBD2 for D (6 bases). Germline assignment: CDR1 MNHNS and CDR2 SASEGT. This CDR3 is built from 15 residues. Trimming left V 2 bases short and J 6 bases short, with 14 bases between.

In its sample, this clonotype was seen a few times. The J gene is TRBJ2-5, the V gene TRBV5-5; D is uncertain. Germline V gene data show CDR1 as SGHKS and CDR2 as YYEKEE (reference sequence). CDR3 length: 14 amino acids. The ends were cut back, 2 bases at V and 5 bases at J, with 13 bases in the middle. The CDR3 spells CASSFQALIETQYF. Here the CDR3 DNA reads TGTGCCAGCAGCTTCCAGGCGTTGATCGAGACCCAGTACTTC.

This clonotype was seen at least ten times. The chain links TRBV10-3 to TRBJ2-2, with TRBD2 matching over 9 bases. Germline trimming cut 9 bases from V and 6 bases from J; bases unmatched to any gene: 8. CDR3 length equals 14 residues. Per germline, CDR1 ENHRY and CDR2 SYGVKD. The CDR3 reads CAMKLAGESGELFF. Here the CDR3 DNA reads TGTGCCATGAAATTAGCGGGAGAATCCGGGGAGCTGTTTTTT.

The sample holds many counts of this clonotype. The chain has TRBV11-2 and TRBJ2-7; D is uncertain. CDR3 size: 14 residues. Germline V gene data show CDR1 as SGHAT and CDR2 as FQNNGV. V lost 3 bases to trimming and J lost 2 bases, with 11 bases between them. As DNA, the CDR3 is TGTGCCAGCAGCTTGCTAGTTATCCCCTACGAGCAGTACTTC. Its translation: CASSLLVIPYEQYF.

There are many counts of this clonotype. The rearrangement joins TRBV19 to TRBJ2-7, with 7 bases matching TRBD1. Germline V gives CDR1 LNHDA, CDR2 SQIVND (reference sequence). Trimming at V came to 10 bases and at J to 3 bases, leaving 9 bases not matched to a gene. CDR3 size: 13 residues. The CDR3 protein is CATSPGQNYEQYF. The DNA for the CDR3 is TGTGCCACTTCGCCGGGACAGAACTACGAGCAGTACTTC.

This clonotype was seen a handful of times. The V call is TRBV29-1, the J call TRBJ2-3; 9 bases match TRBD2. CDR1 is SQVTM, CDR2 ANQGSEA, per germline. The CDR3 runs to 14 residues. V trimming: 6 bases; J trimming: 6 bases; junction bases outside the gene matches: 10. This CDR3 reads CSVGTSPPSDTQYF. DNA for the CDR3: TGCAGCGTCGGGACTAGCCCCCCTTCGGATACGCAGTATTTT.

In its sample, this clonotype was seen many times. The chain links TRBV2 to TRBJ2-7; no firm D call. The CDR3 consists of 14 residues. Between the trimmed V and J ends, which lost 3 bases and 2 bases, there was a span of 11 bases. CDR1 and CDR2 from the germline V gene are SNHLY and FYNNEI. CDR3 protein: CASSEEFPAYEQYF. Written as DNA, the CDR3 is TGTGCCAGCAGTGAGGAGTTTCCTGCCTACGAGCAGTACTTC.